The next 15 T cell receptor beta chains were all read from a single sample in a study of T cell responses to AZD1222 COVID-19 vaccine. Clones were sequenced by immunoSEQ multiplex PCR, and TCRdb holds only the in-frame ones, with some missing. The sample holds some 130,000 clones, 85% to 95% seen once. Material: peripheral blood, obtained 28 days after the second AZD1222 dose. These receptors were collected from an adult who received the AZD1222 COVID-19 vaccine.

This chain connects TRBV19 to TRBJ1-5; D not certain. Germline CDR1 LNHDA, CDR2 SQIVND (reference sequence). The CDR3 has 16 amino acids. V gave up 0 bases and J gave up 0 bases, with 9 bases separating them. As DNA, the CDR3 is TGTGCCAGTAGTATAGATCGCCAGTATAGCAATCAGCCCCAGCATTTT. Its protein product is CASSIDRQYSNQPQHF.

The chain has TRBV5-4 and TRBJ1-6, with D maybe TRBD1 (6 bases). Per germline, CDR1 SGHNT and CDR2 YYREEE (reference sequence). The V and J ends lost 4 bases and 7 bases respectively, with 12 bases between them. The CDR3 runs to 14 residues. CDR3 in DNA: TGTGCCAGCAGCCGCGGAGACAGGAATTCACCCCTCCACTTT. It encodes CASSRGDRNSPLHF.

The chain employs TRBV28 and TRBJ1-2; no reliable D call. This CDR3 comprises 13 residues. Germline CDR1 is MDHEN and CDR2 is SYDVKM. Trimming pared 10 bases from V and 3 bases from J, leaving 15 bases between. The DNA for the CDR3 is TGTGCCATCAGACTAGCCGAACACTATGGCTACACCTTC. Protein sequence: CAIRLAEHYGYTF.

V is TRBV18 and J is TRBJ1-1; a weak D match, TRBD1 (6 bases). CDR1 is KGHSH, CDR2 LQKENI, per germline. V was cut by 2 bases and J by 0 bases, with 13 bases left in between. This CDR3 is 16 amino acids long. DNA of the CDR3: TGTGCCAGCTCACCAGGAGGGGGGGGGATGAACACTGAAGCTTTCTTT. Protein product: CASSPGGGGMNTEAFF. Complete variable domain (other parts from reference TRBV18 and TRBJ1-1): NAGVMQNPRHLVRRRGQEARLRCSPMKGHSHVYWYRQLPEEGLKFMVYLQKENIIDESGMPKERFSAEFPKEGPSILRIQQVVRGDSAAYFCASSPGGGGMNTEAFFGQGTRLTVV.

CDR3 DNA: TGTGCCAGCAGCTTTTTAGAGACAGATACGCAGTATTTT. This translates into CASSFLETDTQYF. V and J are TRBV7-9 and TRBJ2-3; D unclear. V was cut by 3 bases and J by 3 bases, with 7 bases left in between. CDR3 size: 13 residues. Germline CDR1 reads SEHNR; CDR2 reads FQNEAQ (reference sequence).

The chain recombines TRBV11-2 with TRBJ2-7; the match to TRBD2 covers 9 bases. The CDR3 is 16 residues long. The junction had 11 bases not matched to a gene; V was cut back by 5 bases and J by 3 bases. The germline CDR1 and CDR2 sequences are SGHAT and FQNNGV. The DNA of the CDR3 is TGTGCCAGCAGCCTGGGGGTAGCGGGGGTCCACTACGAGCAGTACTTC. Its protein is CASSLGVAGVHYEQYF. Variable domain in full (rest from reference TRBV11-2 and TRBJ2-7): EAGVAQSPRYKIIEKRQSVAFWCNPISGHATLYWYQQILGQGPKLLIQFQNNGVVDDSQLPKDRFSAERLKGVDSTLKIQPAKLEDSAVYLCASSLGVAGVHYEQYFGPGTRLTVT.

This clone was counted once. The rearrangement uses TRBV7-3 and TRBJ1-1, with 7 bases lining up with TRBD1. Germline V gene data show CDR1 as SGHTA and CDR2 as FQGTGA. V gave up 5 bases and J gave up 12 bases; unmatched junction bases: 15. The CDR3 extends over 14 amino acids. CDR3 protein: CASSPSDRLGGTFF. CDR3 bases: TGTGCCAGCAGCCCGTCGGACAGGCTTGGAGGGACTTTCTTT.

V gene TRBV25-1 combines with J gene TRBJ1-2, with D possibly being TRBD1 (5 bases). Germline assignment: CDR1 MGHDK and CDR2 SYGVNS. This CDR3 region has 16 residues. V gave up 4 bases and J gave up 6 bases, with 21 bases separating them. The CDR3: CASSVGAGSLSHGYTF. The CDR3 nucleotides are TGTGCCAGCAGTGTGGGTGCAGGGAGCCTTTCGCATGGCTACACCTTC.

This rearrangement joins TRBV3-1 (or the pseudogene TRBV3-2) to TRBJ1-1, with no clear D. The CDR3 length is 15 residues. With 4 bases removed from V and 0 bases from J, the gap between germline ends came to 12 bases. Germline lookup yields CDR1 LGHDT and CDR2 YNNKEL (reference sequence). The CDR3 bases are TGTGCCAGCAGCCCTAGGTACGGCATGAACACTGAAGCTTTCTTT. Translating gives CASSPRYGMNTEAFF.

This rearrangement joins TRBV11-2 to TRBJ1-2, with a tentative D call TRBD1 (5 bases). The germline gives CDR1 SGHAT, CDR2 FQNNGV. The CDR3 totals 17 residues. Trimming cost V 2 bases and J 2 bases, with 18 bases left between them. CDR3 sequence: CASSLNVIEGRNYGYTF. The DNA for the CDR3 is TGTGCCAGCAGCTTAAATGTGATAGAGGGGAGGAACTATGGCTACACCTTC.

The gene calls are TRBV19 and TRBJ1-5, with a possible D match to TRBD1 (5 bases). With 3 bases removed from V and 7 bases from J, the gap between germline ends came to 10 bases. The germline CDR1 and CDR2 sequences are LNHDA and SQIVND (reference sequence). The CDR3 has 13 amino acids. The chain's CDR3 is CASSIGAKQPQHF. CDR3 nucleotides: TGTGCCAGTAGTATCGGGGCTAAGCAGCCCCAGCATTTT.

This chain links TRBV19 with TRBJ2-2; D ambiguous. Germline V gene data show CDR1 as LNHDA and CDR2 as SQIVND (reference sequence). This CDR3 spans 15 amino acids. V gave up 5 bases and J gave up 7 bases, with 17 bases separating them. The CDR3 spells CASSSGPTSGGELFF. The CDR3, as DNA: TGTGCCAGTAGTTCCGGGCCAACCTCCGGCGGGGAGCTGTTTTTT.

V and J are TRBV2 and TRBJ2-7, with D unclear. V was shortened by 4 bases and J by 4 bases, with 8 bases between the two germline ends. Germline CDR1 SNHLY, CDR2 FYNNEI. The CDR3 is 12 residues long. CDR3 region: CASSVEVYEQYF. CDR3 coding DNA: TGTGCCAGCAGTGTAGAGGTTTACGAGCAGTACTTC.

The V and J genes are TRBV6-2 or TRBV6-3 and TRBJ1-2; 12 positions agree with TRBD1. The CDR3 length is 15 residues. Germline V gene data show CDR1 as MNHEY and CDR2 as SVGEGT. Trimming cost V 2 bases and J 7 bases; bases outside gene matches: 5. CDR3 DNA: TGTGCCAGCAGTTACGGGGGACAGGGGGCGGCTGGCTACACCTTC. It translates to CASSYGGQGAAGYTF.

The chain links TRBV28 to TRBJ2-2; D might be TRBD2 (5 bases). Germline assignment: CDR1 MDHEN and CDR2 SYDVKM. The CDR3 runs to 15 residues. The V end was cut by 3 bases, the J end by 6 bases, with 14 bases between. CDR3 sequence (DNA): TGTGCCAGCAGTTTCGGGTATATGGAGGCCGGGGAGCTGTTTTTT. This sequence encodes CASSFGYMEAGELFF.